This T cell receptor (beta chain) was sequenced during a study of blood T cell repertoires in COVID-19. Authors' analysis steps: It was from reference gene primer amplification that nucleated cell counts were estimated. Assay used: immunoSEQ multiplex PCR; TCRdb lists only in-frame clones, some missing. The V and J calls and clone size are taken from that table; D and trimming were inferred from the DNA. Of roughly 130,000 clones in the sample, approximately 84% were seen once. Germline CDR1 is MNHEY and CDR2 is SVGAGI. With 8 bases clipped from V and 2 bases from J, the junction kept 7 bases outside the gene matches. This CDR3 is 14 amino acids long.

Input material: peripheral blood. This chain joins TRBV6-5 and TRBJ2-7, with 9 bases identical to TRBD1. This TCR was sampled from a man between 70 and 80 years old with acute or convalescent COVID-19. This CDR3 is CASATGGTPYEQYF. The CDR3 region has the DNA TGTGCCAGCGCGACAGGGGGGACACCCTACGAGCAGTACTTC.